What follows are 26 T cell receptor beta chains derived from one specimen sequenced in a study of blood T cell repertoires in COVID-19. Generated by immunoSEQ multiplex PCR, the TCRdb table keeps only in-frame clones and is missing some. This sample carries 75,000 to 90,000 clones, 85% of them seen once, and the ten largest clones take about 18%. The sequenced sample consisted of peripheral blood. The receptor source for this set is an elderly man with active or convalescent COVID-19.

The rearrangement links TRBV5-4 to TRBJ1-4; D is undetermined. In germline, CDR1 is SGHNT, CDR2 YYREEE (reference sequence). The CDR3 is 14 amino acids. Trimming pared 2 bases from V and 3 bases from J, leaving 8 bases between. The CDR3 nucleotides read TGTGCCAGCAGCTTCGGAGGGTCTAATGAAAAACTGTTTTTT. This codes for CASSFGGSNEKLFF.

This chain's CDR3 is CATSKGGAVPQPQHF. As DNA, the CDR3 is TGTGCCACCAGCAAGGGGGGGGCAGTCCCTCAGCCCCAGCATTTT. This chain uses TRBV15 with TRBJ1-5, with a possible D match to TRBD1 (6 bases). Germline V gene lookup returns CDR1 LNHNV and CDR2 YYDKDF (reference sequence). The CDR3 has 15 amino acids. Deletions cut 4 bases from V and 6 bases from J, with 16 bases between.

The genes are TRBV24-1 and TRBJ2-1; D may be TRBD1 (7 bases). Germline V gene sequence: CDR1 KGHDR, CDR2 SFDVKD. The CDR3 has 14 residues. The germline V and J ends were trimmed by 5 bases and 6 bases, with 13 bases remaining between them. The chain's CDR3 is CATSGIQGGNEQFF. CDR3 nucleotide sequence: TGTGCCACCAGTGGTATTCAGGGGGGCAATGAGCAGTTCTTC.

The chain has TRBV7-8 and TRBJ1-5, with D hard to call. The CDR3 spans 15 residues. Germline lookup yields CDR1 SGHVS and CDR2 FQNEAQ. The ends were cut back, 5 bases at V and 9 bases at J, with 20 bases in the middle. CDR3 in DNA: TGTGCCAGCAGCAGCAGCGGGCAGCCGGGCTGGCCCCAGCATTTT. Translated, it gives CASSSSGQPGWPQHF.

The gene calls are TRBV2 and TRBJ1-4; 8 bases are shared with TRBD1. Germline V lookup: CDR1 SNHLY, CDR2 FYNNEI. CDR3 length equals 14 residues. After removal of 2 bases from V and 10 bases from J, the junction contained 6 bases not matched to a gene. CDR3 loop: CASSESQGARKLFF. The CDR3 region has the DNA TGTGCCAGCAGTGAAAGCCAGGGGGCTAGAAAACTGTTTTTT.

This clone was observed a handful of times. V gene TRBV5-4 combines with J gene TRBJ1-2; 9 nucleotides agree with TRBD1. This CDR3 comprises 13 residues. CDR1 is SGHNT and CDR2 is YYREEE in the germline V gene (reference sequence). V dropped 3 bases and J dropped 5; count of bases not matched to a gene: 2. This CDR3 is CASSWDRDYGYTF. The CDR3 coding sequence is TGTGCCAGCAGCTGGGACAGGGATTATGGCTACACCTTC.

The chain joins TRBV19 to TRBJ1-6, with D hard to call. This CDR3 has 16 residues. The germline V gene has CDR1 LNHDA and CDR2 SQIVND (reference sequence). V lost 5 bases and J 2 bases, leaving 13 bases between the germline ends. The CDR3 loop reads CASSPGLRTYNSPLHF. The CDR3 coding sequence is TGTGCCAGTAGTCCTGGGCTAAGGACCTATAATTCACCCCTCCACTTT.

The V call is TRBV4-1, the J call TRBJ2-1; weak D call: TRBD2 (5 bases). The V end was cut by 0 bases, the J end by 5 bases, with 11 bases between. CDR1 is MGHRA, CDR2 YSYEKL, per germline. CDR3 length: 15 amino acids. CDR3 amino acids: CASSQEASRHNEQFF. CDR3 bases: TGCGCCAGCAGCCAAGAGGCTAGCCGCCACAATGAGCAGTTCTTC.

The J gene is TRBJ2-1, the V gene TRBV28, with 9 nucleotides matching TRBD2. The V gene's germline CDR1 is MDHEN and CDR2 SYDVKM. The junction had 4 bases not matched to a gene; V was cut back by 3 bases and J by 7 bases. The CDR3 totals 14 residues. CDR3 sequence reads: CASSFSGGLNEQFF. For the CDR3, the DNA is TGTGCCAGCAGTTTTAGCGGGGGCTTGAATGAGCAGTTCTTC.

The chain is built from TRBV6-1 and TRBJ2-3; 10 nucleotides line up with TRBD1. Germline V gene lookup returns CDR1 MNHNS and CDR2 SASEGT. The CDR3 length is 16 residues. With V trimmed by 2 bases and J by 4 bases, 6 bases remained unmatched. Here the CDR3 DNA reads TGTGCCAGCAGTGAAACCCGGACAGGGGGGGCAGATACGCAGTATTTT. Translated, it gives CASSETRTGGADTQYF.

This clone showed up just a few times. The chain couples TRBV5-1 to TRBJ2-3; TRBD2 agrees at 7 bases. This CDR3 region has 16 residues. Per germline, CDR1 SGHRS and CDR2 YFSETQ. V shed 1 base, J shed 1 base, and the junction held 6 bases outside the gene matches. For the CDR3, the DNA is TGCGCCAGCAGCTTGCCTAGCGGACCTGGCACAGATACGCAGTATTTT. This sequence encodes CASSLPSGPGTDTQYF.

This clone showed up many times. This chain joins TRBV27 and TRBJ2-1, with 7 bases aligning to TRBD2. This CDR3 has 16 amino acids. The V gene end was trimmed by 5 bases and the J gene end by 6 bases; junction bases not matched to a gene: 13. Per the germline V gene, CDR1 is MNHEY and CDR2 is SMNVEV (reference sequence). CDR3 protein: CASSPPRGGRPNEQFF. The CDR3 coding sequence is TGTGCCAGCAGTCCCCCGCGAGGCGGGAGACCCAATGAGCAGTTCTTC.

The V gene is TRBV20-1, the J gene TRBJ2-7; 12 positions agree with TRBD2. CDR3 length equals 15 residues. V was pared by 3 bases and J by 7 bases, with 10 bases of the junction left unmatched. CDR1 and CDR2 from the germline V gene are DFQATT and SNEGSKA (reference sequence). The CDR3 loop reads CSASSPLAGGREQYV. In nucleotides, the CDR3 is TGCAGTGCTAGTTCGCCCCTAGCGGGGGGGCGAGAGCAGTACGTC.

J is TRBJ1-4 and V is TRBV10-3; 7 nucleotides agree with TRBD1. Trimming at V came to 3 bases and at J to 8 bases, leaving 6 bases not matched to a gene. CDR3 size: 14 residues. CDR1 is ENHRY and CDR2 is SYGVKD in the germline V gene. The CDR3 DNA follows: TGTGCCATCAGTGAAGGACAGGCCGGGGAAAAACTGTTTTTT. Translated, it gives CAISEGQAGEKLFF.

The chain combines TRBV19 with TRBJ1-1; 7 bases map to TRBD1. V trimming: 5 bases; J trimming: 0 bases; junction bases outside the gene matches: 3. The CDR3 extends over 14 amino acids. Germline CDR1 and CDR2: LNHDA and SQIVND (reference sequence). The CDR3 DNA follows: TGTGCCAGTAGTGAACAGGGGTTGAACACTGAAGCTTTCTTT. This gives the protein CASSEQGLNTEAFF.

The chain carries TRBV24-1 and TRBJ1-1, with D perhaps TRBD1 (6 bases). The germline CDR1 and CDR2 sequences are KGHDR and SFDVKD. Deletions cut 3 bases from V and 10 bases from J, with 11 bases between. The CDR3 extends over 12 amino acids. The chain's CDR3 is CATSDEQGAAFF. CDR3 nucleotide sequence: TGTGCCACCAGTGATGAACAGGGCGCAGCTTTCTTT.

The chain employs TRBV4-1 and TRBJ1-4; D perhaps matches TRBD1 (6 bases). V lost 4 bases, J lost 6 bases, and 15 bases lay in between. The CDR3 has 15 residues. Germline CDR1 MGHRA, CDR2 YSYEKL. CDR3 DNA sequence: TGCGCCAGCAGCCCGCTCGCGGGGGCTGATGAAAAACTGTTTTTT. Its translation: CASSPLAGADEKLFF.

CDR3 in DNA: TGTGCCAGCAGAAGAAATGCGGACACCGCCCCAGCTTTCTTT. Amino acids: CASRRNADTAPAFF. This sequence joins TRBV27 and TRBJ1-1; TRBD1 might be the D (5 bases). This CDR3 is 14 amino acids long. Per the germline V gene, CDR1 is MNHEY and CDR2 is SMNVEV (reference sequence). V lost 6 bases and J 10 bases, leaving 21 bases between the germline ends.

This sequence joins TRBV19 and TRBJ1-4; D gene unclear. Germline-derived CDR1 and CDR2 are LNHDA and SQIVND (reference sequence). The V end lost 4 bases, the J end lost 8 bases, and 17 bases lay between the germline ends. The CDR3 spans 15 residues. The DNA of the CDR3 is TGTGCCAGTAGTACACTAGGGAGTATCCAAGAAAAACTGTTTTTT. This encodes CASSTLGSIQEKLFF. Looking up the rest from reference TRBV19 and TRBJ1-4 gives the full variable domain: DGGITQSPKYLFRKEGQNVTLSCEQNLNHDAMYWYRQDPGQGLRLIYYSQIVNDFQKGDIAEGYSVSREKKESFPLTVTSAQKNPTAFYLCASSTLGSIQEKLFFGSGTQLSVL.

This chain uses TRBV7-8 with TRBJ1-3; no clear D gene. There are 15 residues in the CDR3. Germline CDR1 reads SGHVS; CDR2 reads FQNEAQ. Between the trimmed V and J ends, which lost 1 base and 0 bases, there was a span of 7 bases. The CDR3 region has the DNA TGTGCCAGCAGCTTAGGCAGGAACTCTGGAAACACCATATATTTT. Its translation: CASSLGRNSGNTIYF.

This chain uses TRBV11-2 with TRBJ1-3, with 7 bases that match TRBD1. CDR1 and CDR2 from the germline V gene are SGHAT and FQNNGV. The length of the CDR3 is 14 residues. V dropped 6 bases and J dropped 4; count of bases not matched to a gene: 6. DNA of the CDR3: TGTGCCAGCAGACCCCCGGACAGGGGAAACACCATATATTTT. This encodes CASRPPDRGNTIYF.

V usage is TRBV6-1 and J usage is TRBJ1-5; the D gene is possibly TRBD1 (5 bases). V was pared by 2 bases and J by 3 bases, with 8 bases between. CDR3 length: 14 residues. The germline gives CDR1 MNHNS, CDR2 SASEGT. CDR3 loop: CASSEQGHNQPQHF. As DNA, the CDR3 is TGTGCCAGCAGTGAACAGGGCCACAATCAGCCCCAGCATTTT.

This chain links TRBV9 with TRBJ1-6; tentatively, D is TRBD1 (5 bases). Deletions cut 4 bases from V and 6 bases from J, with 14 bases between. Germline CDR1 reads SGDLS; CDR2 reads YYNGEE. There are 15 residues in the CDR3. The CDR3 loop reads CASSRMGLGNSPLHF. In DNA form, the CDR3 reads TGTGCCAGCAGCCGCATGGGGCTGGGTAATTCACCCCTCCACTTT.

The chain carries TRBV5-6 and TRBJ2-5, with D possibly being TRBD1 (5 bases). Trimming cost V 1 base and J 2 bases, with 9 bases left between them. The CDR3 runs to 14 residues. Germline V gene lookup returns CDR1 SGHDT and CDR2 YYEEEE. CDR3 in DNA: TGTGCCAGCAGCTTGCTTACAGGTCAAGAGACCCAGTACTTC. It yields the protein CASSLLTGQETQYF.

This rearrangement joins TRBV28 to TRBJ1-2; 10 nucleotides align to TRBD1. Germline lookup yields CDR1 MDHEN and CDR2 SYDVKM. Losses at the gene ends were 6 bases for V and 7 bases for J; bases not matched to a gene: 5. CDR3 length: 13 amino acids. CDR3 amino acids: CASRKGQGFGYTF. CDR3 in DNA: TGTGCCAGCAGGAAGGGACAGGGGTTTGGCTACACCTTC.

J is TRBJ1-3 and V is TRBV18; TRBD1 matches at 8 bases. Germline V gene sequence: CDR1 KGHSH, CDR2 LQKENI. The CDR3 runs to 17 residues. V lost 5 bases to trimming and J lost 0 bases; unmatched junction nucleotides: 9. CDR3 sequence: CASSTSRTGLSGNTIYF. In DNA form, the CDR3 reads TGTGCCAGCTCAACATCTCGGACAGGGCTCTCTGGAAACACCATATATTTT. Based on the CDR3 plus reference TRBV18 and TRBJ1-3, the full variable domain is NAGVMQNPRHLVRRRGQEARLRCSPMKGHSHVYWYRQLPEEGLKFMVYLQKENIIDESGMPKERFSAEFPKEGPSILRIQQVVRGDSAAYFCASSTSRTGLSGNTIYFGEGSWLTVV.